Each of the 25 T cell receptor beta chains below was sequenced from the same sample in a study of blood T cell repertoires in COVID-19. Profiling relied on immunoSEQ multiplex PCR, and the TCRdb table lists in-frame clones only, not all of them. The repertoire has about 230,000 clones, approximately 83% of them found once; the top ten carry roughly 30%. Sequencing was done on a sample of peripheral blood. The receptors were sampled from a man aged 35-49 years with acute or convalescent COVID-19.

The chain carries TRBV5-4 and TRBJ1-1, with D maybe TRBD1 (6 bases). Trimming removed 2 bases from V and 4 bases from J, with 12 bases in between. The CDR3 sequence is 14 residues long. The germline CDR1 and CDR2 sequences are SGHNT and YYREEE (reference sequence). The CDR3 sequence: CASSFPGVGTEAFF. The CDR3 DNA is TGTGCCAGCAGCTTTCCAGGGGTGGGCACTGAAGCTTTCTTT.

The V call is TRBV7-6, the J call TRBJ2-7; tentatively, D is TRBD1 (6 bases). Trimming took 5 bases from V and 0 from J, leaving 11 bases between them. The CDR3 spans 14 residues. From germline, CDR1 is SGHVS and CDR2 FNYEAQ. The CDR3 DNA sequence: TGTGCCAGCAGCGCGGACAGCCTCTCCTACGAGCAGTACTTC. It yields the protein CASSADSLSYEQYF.

The chain recombines TRBV19 with TRBJ2-5; TRBD2 aligns across 9 bases. V lost 1 base, J lost 6 bases, and 18 bases stayed unmatched. Germline loops: CDR1 LNHDA, CDR2 SQIVND (reference sequence). This CDR3 spans 19 amino acids. DNA of the CDR3: TGTGCCAGTAGTATAGTGGGGCGGGGGGGCCCAACGCACGAGAAGACCCAGTACTTC. This sequence encodes CASSIVGRGGPTHEKTQYF.

This chain connects TRBV6-2 or TRBV6-3 to TRBJ1-2; 7 bases are shared with TRBD1. This CDR3 comprises 13 residues. After removal of 4 bases from V and 8 bases from J, the junction contained 7 bases not matched to a gene. Per germline, CDR1 MNHEY and CDR2 SVGEGT. The CDR3 spells CASSLQGMWGYTF. The CDR3 DNA follows: TGTGCCAGCAGTTTACAGGGGATGTGGGGCTACACCTTC.

The rearrangement links TRBV27 to TRBJ1-1; D gene uncertain. The germline V gene encodes CDR1 MNHEY and CDR2 SMNVEV (reference sequence). CDR3 length: 14 amino acids. The germline V and J ends were trimmed by 3 bases and 1 base, with 9 bases remaining between them. For the CDR3, the DNA is TGTGCCAGCAGTTTGTTAGTAAAGAACACTGAAGCTTTCTTT. It codes for CASSLLVKNTEAFF.

The V call is TRBV4-2, the J call TRBJ1-6; tentatively, D is TRBD1 (5 bases). CDR1 and CDR2 from the germline V gene are LGHNA and YNFKEQ. The CDR3 has 14 residues. Between the trimmed V and J ends, which lost 6 bases and 13 bases, there was a span of 19 bases. This CDR3 reads CASSQNSGQIPLHF. Here the CDR3 DNA reads TGTGCCAGCAGTCAGAACTCAGGGCAGATCCCCCTCCACTTT.

This rearrangement joins TRBV21-1 to TRBJ1-2; TRBD1 was called by the table and not checked on the DNA. TRBV21-1 is listed as a pseudogene. The CDR3 sequence is 14 residues long. CDR3 DNA sequence: TGTGCCAGCTCTGAGGGGGACAGAGGGGAAGGCTACACCTTC. Its protein product is CASSEGDRGEGYTF.

The chain combines TRBV7-2 with TRBJ2-3; 12 bases agree with TRBD2. This CDR3 is built from 18 residues. The J segment lost 2 bases and the V segment lost 2 bases, leaving 8 bases of the junction unmatched. Germline V gene data show CDR1 as SGHTA and CDR2 as FQGNSA. CDR3 sequence reads: CASSLPSGRAPATDTQYF. The DNA of the CDR3 is TGTGCCAGCAGCTTACCTAGCGGGAGGGCCCCGGCCACAGATACGCAGTATTTT. The variable domain in full, completed from reference TRBV7-2 and TRBJ2-3, reads GAGVSQSPSNKVTEKGKDVELRCDPISGHTALYWYRQSLGQGLEFLIYFQGNSAPDKSGLPSDRFSAERTGGSVSTLTIQRTQQEDSAVYLCASSLPSGRAPATDTQYFGPGTRLTVL.

This chain links TRBV27 with TRBJ2-5, with D tentatively TRBD2 (6 bases). The ends were cut back, 5 bases at V and 4 bases at J, with 11 bases in the middle. This CDR3 has 13 residues. Germline-derived CDR1 and CDR2 are MNHEY and SMNVEV (reference sequence). DNA for the CDR3: TGTGCCAGCAGTCTCCGGAGGGGAGAGACCCAGTACTTC. Translation: CASSLRRGETQYF.

The chain couples TRBV5-1 to TRBJ2-2; D may be TRBD1 (6 bases). CDR1 is SGHRS, CDR2 YFSETQ, per germline. V was pared by 3 bases and J by 5 bases, with 11 bases between. The CDR3 loop spans 14 amino acids. The CDR3 DNA reads as TGCGCCAGCAGCTCCGGACAGACTACCGGGGAGCTGTTTTTT. This encodes CASSSGQTTGELFF.

The genes are TRBV10-3 and TRBJ1-5; 9 bases are shared with TRBD1. Germline assignment: CDR1 ENHRY and CDR2 SYGVKD. The CDR3 is 15 residues long. V lost 2 bases to trimming and J lost 7 bases; unmatched junction nucleotides: 6. The CDR3 sequence is CAISEEDRGEQPQHF. As DNA, the CDR3 is TGTGCCATCAGTGAGGAGGACAGGGGAGAACAGCCCCAGCATTTT.

This chain connects TRBV25-1 to TRBJ1-1, with D maybe TRBD1 (5 bases). Trimming left V 5 bases short and J 1 base short, with 11 bases between. The CDR3 is 14 amino acids. CDR1 and CDR2 from the germline V gene are MGHDK and SYGVNS. CDR3 region: CASSPATGNTEAFF. For the CDR3, the DNA is TGTGCCAGCAGTCCCGCCACAGGGAACACTGAAGCTTTCTTT.

This chain joins TRBV29-1 and TRBJ2-5; TRBD1 is a possible D gene (6 bases). This CDR3 contains 12 residues. Deletions cut 2 bases from V and 2 bases from J, with 6 bases between. CDR1 and CDR2 from the germline V gene are SQVTM and ANQGSEA. The CDR3 loop reads CSVEQGQETQYF. CDR3 bases: TGCAGCGTTGAACAGGGGCAAGAGACCCAGTACTTC.

V and J are TRBV2 and TRBJ1-3; tentatively, D is TRBD1 (6 bases). The CDR3 covers 14 residues. Trimming took 7 bases from V and 3 from J, leaving 13 bases between them. Germline V gives CDR1 SNHLY, CDR2 FYNNEI. Written as DNA, the CDR3 is TGTGCCAGCATCCTCCAGGGGTTTGGAAACACCATATATTTT. This encodes CASILQGFGNTIYF. The complete variable domain, with remaining parts taken from reference TRBV2 and TRBJ1-3, reads EPEVTQTPSHQVTQMGQEVILRCVPISNHLYFYWYRQILGQKVEFLVSFYNNEISEKSEIFDDQFSVERPDGSNFTLKIRSTKLEDSAMYFCASILQGFGNTIYFGEGSWLTVV.

This sequence joins TRBV2 and TRBJ1-1; 7 bases match TRBD1. The CDR3 covers 13 residues. V lost 2 bases, J lost 3 bases, and 0 bases stayed unmatched. Germline CDR1 is SNHLY and CDR2 is FYNNEI. The DNA of the CDR3 is TGTGCCAGCAGTGAACAGGGGGACACTGAAGCTTTCTTT. The encoded protein is CASSEQGDTEAFF. Using reference TRBV2 and TRBJ1-1 for the parts outside the CDR3, the full variable domain is EPEVTQTPSHQVTQMGQEVILRCVPISNHLYFYWYRQILGQKVEFLVSFYNNEISEKSEIFDDQFSVERPDGSNFTLKIRSTKLEDSAMYFCASSEQGDTEAFFGQGTRLTVV.

The chain has TRBV19 and TRBJ1-2; D not resolved. Germline lookup yields CDR1 LNHDA and CDR2 SQIVND (reference sequence). V lost 3 bases, J lost 0 bases, and 5 bases lay in between. This CDR3 region has 13 residues. The CDR3 here is CASSMPANYGYTF. The CDR3 DNA reads as TGTGCCAGTAGTATGCCAGCTAACTATGGCTACACCTTC.

About this clone: The identical CDR3 is also encoded by other nucleotide sequences in the sample. This chain links TRBV4-2 with TRBJ1-2, with no clear D. The V and J ends lost 0 bases and 2 bases respectively, with 4 bases between them. The CDR3 contains 13 residues. Germline CDR1 and CDR2: LGHNA and YNFKEQ. The CDR3 DNA is TGTGCCAGCAGCCAAGACCTAAACTATGGCTACACCTTC. This gives the protein CASSQDLNYGYTF.

This clone was seen once. The gene calls are TRBV6-5 and TRBJ1-2; 10 bases map to TRBD1. CDR1 is MNHEY, CDR2 SVGAGI, per germline. J gave up 5 bases and V 6 bases, and 9 bases lay outside the gene matches. This CDR3 is built from 15 residues. The DNA for the CDR3 is TGTGCCAGCAGAAACCCAGGACAGGGGGGGTATGGCTACACCTTC. Translating it yields CASRNPGQGGYGYTF.

This clone has only one observation. The chain couples TRBV6-4 to TRBJ1-2; no reliable D call. The CDR3 contains 14 residues. The V end was cut by 5 bases, the J end by 8 bases, with 18 bases between. Germline V CDR1 and CDR2: MRHNA, SNTAGT. CDR3 DNA: TGTGCCAGCAGTCCCCAGAACATCCCGGGGGGCTACACCTTC. Translation: CASSPQNIPGGYTF.

This clone came up a few times. The CDR3 coding sequence is TGTGCCAGCAGTCGACAGGACGGCACCTATGGCTACACCTTC. Translating it yields CASSRQDGTYGYTF. The chain employs TRBV27 and TRBJ1-2; D is perhaps TRBD1 (6 bases). Trimming took 5 bases from V and 4 from J, leaving 14 bases between them. Germline V gene lookup returns CDR1 MNHEY and CDR2 SMNVEV (reference sequence). This CDR3 comprises 14 residues.

The V gene is TRBV10-3, the J gene TRBJ1-2; D unresolved. The CDR3 has 16 residues. Deletions cut 4 bases from V and 3 bases from J, with 18 bases between. Germline CDR1 and CDR2: ENHRY and SYGVKD. CDR3 loop: CAISGSSAPGDYGYTF. The CDR3 coding sequence is TGTGCCATCAGTGGGAGTTCCGCCCCCGGGGACTATGGCTACACCTTC.

The chain employs TRBV7-9 and TRBJ1-3; 9 nucleotides agree with TRBD1. After removal of 1 base from V and 5 bases from J, the junction contained 6 bases not matched to a gene. The length of the CDR3 is 16 residues. CDR1 and CDR2 from the germline V gene are SEHNR and FQNEAQ (reference sequence). CDR3 in DNA: TGTGCCAGCAGCTTAGAGGACAGGGGAGATAGAAACACCATATATTTT. Protein sequence: CASSLEDRGDRNTIYF. Full variable domain (remainder filled in from reference TRBV7-9 and TRBJ1-3): DTGVSQNPRHKITKRGQNVTFRCDPISEHNRLYWYRQTLGQGPEFLTYFQNEAQLEKSRLLSDRFSAERPKGSFSTLEIQRTEQGDSAMYLCASSLEDRGDRNTIYFGEGSWLTVV.

The CDR3 sequence: CASSLQGARSGANVLTF. DNA of the CDR3: TGCGCCAGCAGCTTGCAGGGGGCCCGCTCTGGGGCCAACGTCCTGACTTTC. The V and J genes are TRBV5-1 and TRBJ2-6; 8 nucleotides agree with TRBD1. The CDR3 has 17 amino acids. The trim removed 1 base at V and 0 bases at J, leaving 3 bases unmatched. The V gene's germline CDR1 is SGHRS and CDR2 YFSETQ.

V is TRBV7-9 and J is TRBJ2-3, with D possibly matching TRBD2 (6 bases). V gave up 5 bases and J gave up 0 bases, with 21 bases separating them. Germline-derived CDR1 and CDR2 are SEHNR and FQNEAQ (reference sequence). This CDR3 comprises 18 residues. For the CDR3, the DNA is TGTGCCAGCAGCCTCTCAGTAAATAGCGGTCTTAGCACAGATACGCAGTATTTT. Translated: CASSLSVNSGLSTDTQYF.

The V and J genes are TRBV7-2 and TRBJ2-1; weak D call: TRBD2 (5 bases). CDR3 length: 14 residues. Germline CDR1 reads SGHTA; CDR2 reads FQGNSA. V lost 3 bases and J lost 4, with 10 bases in between. This CDR3 is CASSFSDSYNEQFF. The CDR3 DNA is TGTGCCAGCAGCTTTTCGGACTCGTACAATGAGCAGTTCTTC. The variable domain in full, completed from reference TRBV7-2 and TRBJ2-1, reads GAGVSQSPSNKVTEKGKDVELRCDPISGHTALYWYRQSLGQGLEFLIYFQGNSAPDKSGLPSDRFSAERTGGSVSTLTIQRTQQEDSAVYLCASSFSDSYNEQFFGPGTRLTVL.